Shown below are 12 T cell receptor beta chains from a single sample sequenced in a study of CD4+ T cells in melanoma. The assay was immunoSEQ multiplex PCR, and TCRdb's table has in-frame clones only and misses some. Of about 16,000 clones listed, 60% to 80% are singletons. Sequenced sample: cells from a culture (not recorded whether cultured in vitro). These receptors were taken from a human donor with melanoma.

The chain carries TRBV27 and TRBJ2-1; 15 bases agree with TRBD2. This CDR3 has 16 amino acids. The V gene's germline CDR1 is MNHEY and CDR2 SMNVEV (reference sequence). The junction had 3 bases not matched to a gene; V was cut back by 4 bases and J by 5 bases. The chain's CDR3 is CASSSWTSGGDNEQFF. DNA of the CDR3: TGTGCCAGCAGTTCATGGACTAGCGGGGGGGACAATGAGCAGTTCTTC.

The V call is TRBV7-8, the J call TRBJ2-7; 10 nucleotides match TRBD1. There are 15 residues in the CDR3. From germline, CDR1 is SGHVS and CDR2 FQNEAQ. After removal of 5 bases from V and 4 bases from J, the junction contained 8 bases not matched to a gene. The CDR3 region is CASSVGQGGPYEQYF. CDR3 sequence (DNA): TGTGCCAGCAGCGTCGGACAGGGGGGGCCGTACGAGCAGTACTTC.

The chain joins TRBV19 to TRBJ2-1; D is perhaps TRBD2 (5 bases). The V gene lost 4 bases and the J gene lost 0 bases, with 10 bases spanning the gap. Germline V gene data show CDR1 as LNHDA and CDR2 as SQIVND (reference sequence). This CDR3 has 15 residues. In nucleotides, the CDR3 is TGTGCCAGTAGTAGGACTTCCAGCTCCTACAATGAGCAGTTCTTC. Its translation: CASSRTSSSYNEQFF.

The rearrangement joins TRBV5-4 to TRBJ2-2, with 12 bases fitting TRBD2. The CDR3 consists of 17 residues. Germline V gene lookup returns CDR1 SGHNT and CDR2 YYREEE (reference sequence). After removal of 0 bases from V and 0 bases from J, the junction contained 0 bases not matched to a gene. This chain's CDR3 is CASSLGLAGANTGELFF. The CDR3 bases are TGTGCCAGCAGCTTGGGACTAGCGGGGGCGAACACCGGGGAGCTGTTTTTT.

The chain uses TRBV6-4 and TRBJ2-1; 12 nucleotides align to TRBD2. The germline V gene has CDR1 MRHNA and CDR2 SNTAGT. V trimming: 6 bases; J trimming: 7 bases; junction bases outside the gene matches: 10. The CDR3 is made up of 16 amino acids. The CDR3 protein is CASSPELAGGQNEQFF. The CDR3 DNA reads as TGTGCCAGCAGCCCTGAACTAGCGGGGGGCCAAAATGAGCAGTTCTTC.

The chain carries TRBV9 and TRBJ1-2, with unresolved D. Germline-derived CDR1 and CDR2 are SGDLS and YYNGEE. V was shortened by 4 bases and J by 8 bases, with 12 bases between the two germline ends. This CDR3 is built from 12 residues. Here the CDR3 DNA reads TGTGCCAGCAGCTCCGCAACTTGGGGCTACACCTTC. This encodes CASSSATWGYTF.

Note on this clone: Other DNA sequences in the sample encode the same CDR3. The chain's CDR3 is CASSLEGSNTIYF. CDR3 DNA sequence: TGCGCCAGCAGCTTAGAAGGGAGTAACACCATATATTTT. The V call is TRBV5-1, the J call TRBJ1-3; D not certain. The CDR3 totals 13 residues. The germline V and J ends were trimmed by 2 bases and 7 bases, with 10 bases remaining between them. Germline CDR1 reads SGHRS; CDR2 reads YFSETQ.

CDR3 in amino acids: CASIKSSHNTEAFF. CDR3 bases: TGTGCCAGCATCAAGTCCAGCCATAACACTGAAGCTTTCTTT. The rearrangement uses TRBV6-5 and TRBJ1-1; D not certain. This CDR3 has 14 residues. V was trimmed by 7 bases and J by 2 bases, leaving 14 bases between them. The germline gives CDR1 MNHEY, CDR2 SVGAGI.

V and J are TRBV6-1 and TRBJ2-2; 7 bases agree with TRBD1. The CDR3 has 14 amino acids. Germline CDR1 is MNHNS and CDR2 is SASEGT. V was pared by 1 base and J by 7 bases, with 3 bases of the junction left unmatched. In DNA form, the CDR3 reads TGTGCCAGCAGTGAAGACAACAGGGGCGGGGAGCTGTTTTTT. It encodes CASSEDNRGGELFF.

The chain uses TRBV5-1 and TRBJ2-3; a weak D match, TRBD2 (7 bases). The CDR3 contains 14 residues. The germline V gene has CDR1 SGHRS and CDR2 YFSETQ. Deletions cut 3 bases from V and 5 bases from J, with 13 bases between. This chain's CDR3 is CASSSGGGEDTQYF. In nucleotides, the CDR3 is TGCGCCAGCAGCTCGGGGGGCGGGGAAGATACGCAGTATTTT.

This clone has only a few counts. CDR3 DNA: TGTGCCAGCAGCGTACAGGTTAAAGGTGAAGCTTTCTTT. It specifies CASSVQVKGEAFF. This rearrangement joins TRBV6-5 to TRBJ1-1; possibly TRBD1 for D (5 bases). Trimming cost V 6 bases and J 7 bases, with 15 bases left between them. CDR3 length equals 13 residues. Germline V CDR1 and CDR2: MNHEY, SVGAGI.

The chain is built from TRBV5-1 and TRBJ1-6, with 7 bases fitting TRBD1. This CDR3 spans 13 amino acids. Germline lookup yields CDR1 SGHRS and CDR2 YFSETQ. Trimming took 4 bases from V and 10 from J; bases not matched to a gene: 5. The CDR3 DNA sequence: TGCGCCAGCAGCCAGGGGGAGGGCTCACCCCTCCACTTT. Translation: CASSQGEGSPLHF.